Each of the 32 T cell receptor beta chains below was sequenced from the same sample in a study of CD8 T cells in Susac syndrome. Reverse transcription of about 0.5 to 1 ug RNA was carried out with random hexamers. TCRdb itself ran the immunoSEQ multiplex PCR reads through MiXCR, one entry per CDR3 protein. The data show around 170,000 distinct CDR3 sequences, over 90% seen once. Sequencing used CD8+ T cells from PBMCs. The source of these receptors is a human donor with Susac syndrome.

V usage is TRBV6-9 and J usage is TRBJ1-5; 8 bases agree with TRBD1. This CDR3 has 15 amino acids. CDR1 and CDR2 (germline): MNHGY, SVAAGI. After removal of 6 bases from V and 4 bases from J, the junction contained 8 bases not matched to a gene. The CDR3 region is CASSKAGTGNQPQHF. The CDR3 region has the DNA TGTGCCAGCAGCAAAGCCGGGACAGGAAATCAGCCCCAGCATTTT.

The CDR3: CATSDSYRVTGELFF. The CDR3 region has the DNA TGTGCCACCAGTGATTCATACAGGGTCACCGGGGAGCTGTTTTTT. V usage is TRBV24-1 and J usage is TRBJ2-2, with D possibly being TRBD1 (6 bases). The CDR3 sequence is 15 residues long. Trimming left V 2 bases short and J 4 bases short, with 10 bases between. Germline lookup yields CDR1 KGHDR and CDR2 SFDVKD.

The rearrangement links TRBV10-3 to TRBJ2-6; 10 nucleotides match TRBD1. The J segment lost 2 bases and the V segment lost 10 bases, leaving 5 bases of the junction unmatched. The germline gives CDR1 ENHRY, CDR2 SYGVKD. This CDR3 comprises 15 residues. For the CDR3, the DNA is TGTGCCACCTCAGGACAGGGGGCTGGGGCCAACGTCCTGACTTTC. Amino acids: CATSGQGAGANVLTF.

The chain couples TRBV6-5 to TRBJ1-6, with D hard to call. CDR1 MNHEY and CDR2 SVGAGI come from the germline V gene. The CDR3 runs 13 residues. Trimming removed 2 bases from V and 9 bases from J, with 8 bases in between. DNA of the CDR3: TGTGCCAGCAGTTACGATCCCGCTTCACCCCTCCACTTT. Translating gives CASSYDPASPLHF.

The chain's CDR3 is CSVLRPGTGGAEAFF. DNA of the CDR3: TGCAGCGTTTTAAGACCCGGGACAGGGGGCGCTGAAGCTTTCTTT. This rearrangement joins TRBV29-1 to TRBJ1-1; 12 bases match TRBD1. Germline V lookup: CDR1 SQVTM, CDR2 ANQGSEA. The CDR3 is made up of 15 amino acids. Unmatched junction bases numbered 10, after V lost 5 bases and J lost 6 bases.

This clonotype has only one observation. The chain carries TRBV2 and TRBJ2-3; 11 bases agree with TRBD2. The CDR3 is made up of 16 amino acids. V lost 6 bases and J lost 7; bases outside the gene matches: 12. Germline lookup yields CDR1 SNHLY and CDR2 FYNNEI. The CDR3 sequence: CASRETSGAFSNTQYF. DNA of the CDR3: TGTGCCAGCAGGGAGACTAGCGGGGCATTTTCGAATACGCAGTATTTT.

With respect to this clonotype: The junction does not match germline at one end; this may be a read error. The rearrangement links TRBV3-1 to TRBJ2-2; weak D call: TRBD1 (6 bases). Germline values: CDR1 LGHDT, CDR2 YNNKEL (reference sequence). This CDR3 spans 12 amino acids. The chain's CDR3 is CASSQSRGGLFF. The CDR3 DNA sequence: TGTGCCAGCAGCCAATCGAGAGGGGGGCTGTTTTTT.

This chain connects TRBV9 to TRBJ1-5; 7 bases are a match to TRBD1. The V gene end was trimmed by 4 bases and the J gene end by 7 bases; junction bases not matched to a gene: 11. Germline CDR1 is SGDLS and CDR2 is YYNGEE. This CDR3 comprises 15 residues. CDR3 bases: TGTGCCAGCAGCCCAGGGGGGGCCATCGGACAGCCCCAGCATTTT. Its translation is CASSPGGAIGQPQHF. Full variable domain (outside the CDR3, taken from reference TRBV9 and TRBJ1-5): DSGVTQTPKHLITATGQRVTLRCSPRSGDLSVYWYQQSLDQGLQFLIQYYNGEERAKGNILERFSAQQFPDLHSELNLSSLELGDSALYFCASSPGGAIGQPQHFGDGTRLSIL.

The V call is TRBV3-1, the J call TRBJ1-1; D gene unclear. The CDR3 spans 12 residues. The V gene's germline CDR1 is LGHDT and CDR2 YNNKEL (reference sequence). V lost 3 bases, J lost 8 bases, and 10 bases lay in between. CDR3 nucleotide sequence: TGTGCCAGCAGCCACAGGACGGAGGAAGCTTTCTTT. It encodes CASSHRTEEAFF.

The gene calls are TRBV5-4 and TRBJ2-1, with D possibly matching TRBD1 (5 bases). The CDR3 extends over 13 amino acids. CDR1 is SGHNT, CDR2 YYREEE, per germline (reference sequence). V lost 4 bases to trimming and J lost 9 bases, with 14 bases between them. CDR3 nucleotides: TGTGCCAGCAGCCCGTATGGGGCCGGTGAGCAGTTCTTC. Its translation: CASSPYGAGEQFF.

This clonotype was seen just once. The chain uses TRBV25-1 and TRBJ1-4, with a tentative D call TRBD1 (6 bases). The CDR3 consists of 18 residues. The germline V and J ends were trimmed by 4 bases and 5 bases, with 23 bases remaining between them. Per the germline V gene, CDR1 is MGHDK and CDR2 is SYGVNS. The CDR3 region is CASSVPPRTDSRNEKLFF. CDR3 bases: TGTGCCAGCAGTGTTCCCCCCCGGACGGACAGCCGGAATGAAAAACTGTTTTTT.

The chain employs TRBV7-9 and TRBJ1-2, with 8 bases aligning to TRBD1. Germline CDR1 SEHNR, CDR2 FQNEAQ (reference sequence). The CDR3 loop spans 12 amino acids. V dropped 3 bases and J dropped 8; count of bases not matched to a gene: 2. The CDR3 DNA reads as TGTGCCAGCAGCTTGACAGGGGAAGGCTACACCTTC. Its translation is CASSLTGEGYTF.

The chain carries TRBV15 and TRBJ2-4; possible D gene TRBD2, 6 bases. The V gene lost 0 bases and the J gene lost 3 bases, with 18 bases spanning the gap. This CDR3 has 18 amino acids. CDR1 and CDR2 (germline): LNHNV, YYDKDF (reference sequence). CDR3 nucleotide sequence: TGTGCCACCAGCAGAGATGGATCGGGGGTGTCGGGCAAAAACATTCAGTACTTC. It is translated as CATSRDGSGVSGKNIQYF.

This clonotype was detected only once. V gene TRBV5-1 combines with J gene TRBJ2-7; the D is unclear. V was pared by 0 bases and J by 6 bases, with 7 bases between. This CDR3 contains 12 residues. Germline CDR1 SGHRS, CDR2 YFSETQ. CDR3 sequence: CASSLERSEQYF. In DNA, the CDR3 is TGCGCCAGCAGCTTGGAACGGTCCGAGCAGTACTTC.

V and J are TRBV7-3 and TRBJ2-1, with D perhaps given as TRBD1 or TRBD2 (5 bases each). Germline values: CDR1 SGHTA, CDR2 FQGTGA. Trimming cost V 5 bases and J 3 bases, with 11 bases left between them. This CDR3 is 14 amino acids long. DNA for the CDR3: TGTGCCAGCAGCCCGGGACGCCACTACAATGAGCAGTTCTTC. It translates to CASSPGRHYNEQFF.

There are many counts of this clonotype. The chain employs TRBV5-8 and TRBJ1-5, with no clear D. The germline V gene has CDR1 SGHTS and CDR2 YDEGEE. The CDR3 is 15 amino acids. Deletions cut 4 bases from V and 0 bases from J, with 11 bases between. The CDR3, as DNA: TGTGCCAGCAGCCCAGACGGATATAGCAATCAGCCCCAGCATTTT. Its translation is CASSPDGYSNQPQHF.

The V and J genes are TRBV4-1 and TRBJ2-1; possible D gene TRBD1, 6 bases. This CDR3 is built from 16 residues. V was pared by 4 bases and J by 9 bases, with 22 bases between. Germline V lookup: CDR1 MGHRA, CDR2 YSYEKL. The CDR3 protein is CASSPEPDLRGGEQFF. The DNA of the CDR3 is TGCGCCAGCAGCCCAGAGCCCGACTTGCGAGGGGGTGAGCAGTTCTTC.

This clonotype appeared a single time. This chain connects TRBV2 to TRBJ2-3; 9 positions agree with TRBD2. Germline CDR1 SNHLY, CDR2 FYNNEI. This CDR3 is 17 amino acids long. The J segment lost 3 bases and the V segment lost 1 base, leaving 8 bases of the junction unmatched. CDR3 residues: CASSEETSGLGTDTQYF. CDR3 DNA: TGTGCCAGCAGTGAAGAGACTAGCGGCCTAGGGACAGATACGCAGTATTTT.

V and J are TRBV30 and TRBJ2-1; unclear D gene. Germline values: CDR1 GTSNPN, CDR2 SVGIG (reference sequence). V lost 5 bases to trimming and J lost 1 base, with 3 bases between them. CDR3 length equals 11 residues. The CDR3: CAWVSYNEQFF. CDR3 bases: TGTGCCTGGGTTTCCTACAATGAGCAGTTCTTC.

The chain couples TRBV7-9 to TRBJ2-1; D is perhaps TRBD1 or TRBD2 (5 bases each). Germline CDR1 reads SEHNR; CDR2 reads FQNEAQ (reference sequence). The CDR3 runs to 14 residues. V was trimmed by 5 bases and J by 7 bases, leaving 15 bases between them. The CDR3 DNA follows: TGTGCCAGCAGCCCCCCGGGACGGAGAAATGAGCAGTTCTTC. Translation: CASSPPGRRNEQFF.

The chain couples TRBV5-4 to TRBJ2-7; tentative D call: TRBD2 (5 bases). The CDR3 loop spans 14 amino acids. V was clipped by 4 bases and J by 6 bases, with 17 bases between them. The V gene's germline CDR1 is SGHNT and CDR2 YYREEE (reference sequence). The CDR3 sequence is CASSPDSASSEQYF. CDR3 DNA: TGTGCCAGCAGCCCGGACTCCGCGTCTTCCGAGCAGTACTTC.

The V call is TRBV9, the J call TRBJ1-2; D is perhaps TRBD1 (5 bases). CDR1 SGDLS and CDR2 YYNGEE come from the germline V gene. V dropped 5 bases and J dropped 7 bases, with 18 bases sitting between them. The CDR3 is made up of 14 amino acids. The CDR3 DNA is TGTGCCAGCAGAGGACCCGGGGCGTTGGTTGGCTACACCTTC. Protein product: CASRGPGALVGYTF.

The chain uses TRBV27 and TRBJ2-7; 9 nucleotides line up with TRBD1. The trim removed 10 bases at V and 3 bases at J, leaving 7 bases unmatched. Germline lookup yields CDR1 MNHEY and CDR2 SMNVEV (reference sequence). The CDR3 extends over 13 amino acids. The CDR3 spells CATMGQGIYEQYF. In DNA form, the CDR3 reads TGTGCCACTATGGGACAGGGCATCTACGAGCAGTACTTC.

The chain has TRBV7-9 and TRBJ2-2; no reliable D call. Between the trimmed V and J ends, which lost 3 bases and 3 bases, there was a span of 8 bases. Per germline, CDR1 SEHNR and CDR2 FQNEAQ (reference sequence). This CDR3 comprises 14 residues. The CDR3 loop is CASSFGQYTGELFF. In nucleotides, the CDR3 is TGTGCCAGCAGCTTCGGGCAGTACACCGGGGAGCTGTTTTTT. Full variable domain (remainder filled in from reference TRBV7-9 and TRBJ2-2): DTGVSQNPRHKITKRGQNVTFRCDPISEHNRLYWYRQTLGQGPEFLTYFQNEAQLEKSRLLSDRFSAERPKGSFSTLEIQRTEQGDSAMYLCASSFGQYTGELFFGEGSRLTVL.

The gene calls are TRBV11-2 and TRBJ2-1; the match to TRBD2 covers 11 bases. CDR3 length: 18 residues. V trimming: 5 bases; J trimming: 5 bases; junction bases outside the gene matches: 14. CDR1 SGHAT and CDR2 FQNNGV come from the germline V gene. The CDR3 region is CASSMVLAGGTLHNEQFF. The CDR3 DNA is TGTGCCAGCAGCATGGTGCTAGCGGGGGGCACCCTTCACAATGAGCAGTTCTTC.

The genes are TRBV5-1 and TRBJ1-2; D is possibly TRBD1 (5 bases). The CDR3 runs to 14 residues. The V gene lost 4 bases and the J gene lost 2 bases, with 12 bases spanning the gap. Germline V lookup: CDR1 SGHRS, CDR2 YFSETQ. The DNA for the CDR3 is TGCGCCAGCAGCCCCCGGGACGGAAACTATGGCTACACCTTC. Its translation is CASSPRDGNYGYTF.

This clonotype showed up just once. V is TRBV29-1 and J is TRBJ2-7; TRBD1 aligns across 10 bases. The CDR3 loop spans 17 amino acids. V was clipped by 2 bases and J by 0 bases; unmatched bases: 10. Germline assignment: CDR1 SQVTM and CDR2 ANQGSEA. CDR3 nucleotide sequence: TGCAGCGTTGAACTCGGCGTGGGACAGGGGCACTCCTACGAGCAGTACTTC. It is translated as CSVELGVGQGHSYEQYF.

This clonotype was picked up one time. The chain carries TRBV19 and TRBJ1-2, with D perhaps TRBD1 (5 bases). CDR3 length equals 16 residues. V lost 0 bases to trimming and J lost 2 bases, with 13 bases between them. Germline CDR1 reads LNHDA; CDR2 reads SQIVND (reference sequence). Here the CDR3 reads CASSIDVPTGNYGYTF. The CDR3 DNA reads TGTGCCAGTAGTATAGATGTACCAACAGGAAACTATGGCTACACCTTC.

The rearrangement joins TRBV6-1 to TRBJ2-3; 10 bases agree with TRBD1. The V gene's germline CDR1 is MNHNS and CDR2 SASEGT. This CDR3 has 16 residues. Trimming removed 5 bases from V and 3 bases from J; junction bases left unmatched: 8. The CDR3 DNA is TGTGCCAGCAGTAGGGACAGGGGAATGCTGACAGATACGCAGTATTTT. Translating gives CASSRDRGMLTDTQYF.

The rearrangement joins TRBV5-1 to TRBJ2-2, with D perhaps TRBD1 (6 bases). Germline CDR1 reads SGHRS; CDR2 reads YFSETQ. The CDR3 sequence is 15 residues long. Trimming removed 0 bases from V and 4 bases from J, with 10 bases in between. The CDR3 bases are TGCGCCAGCAGCTTGGGACAGGAAATCACCGGGGAGCTGTTTTTT. It specifies CASSLGQEITGELFF.

V usage is TRBV5-1 and J usage is TRBJ1-6; D gene unclear. CDR3 size: 13 residues. CDR1 SGHRS and CDR2 YFSETQ come from the germline V gene. Trimming left V 1 base short and J 7 bases short, with 6 bases between. The CDR3 DNA sequence: TGCGCCAGCAGCTTGTTCGTCAATTCACCCCTCCACTTT. Residues: CASSLFVNSPLHF.

This chain links TRBV15 with TRBJ1-5; 7 bases align to TRBD1. This CDR3 is built from 17 residues. Germline values: CDR1 LNHNV, CDR2 YYDKDF (reference sequence). J lost 1 base, V lost 3 bases, and 9 bases had no gene match. CDR3 loop: CATSRTQSGQSNQPQHF. The CDR3 nucleotides read TGTGCCACCAGCAGGACTCAATCGGGACAGAGCAATCAGCCCCAGCATTTT.